This entry is about one TCR beta chain. Its antigen has not been determined. Base-call qualities are not available, and no considerably larger clone is one nucleotide away. Library preparation used the immunoSEQ multiplex PCR assay. TCRdb retrieved this table from immuneACCESS and kept in-frame rearrangements only. Not all clones are present; in checked studies, unresolved V genes account for under half, and no reason is known for the remainder. This sample is represented by some 190,000 clones; over 80% of them were singletons. In total, the top ten clones hold 1.5% to 2% of the sample. This entry is derived from a study of control samples from healthy donors and cancer patients (dated by TCRdb to about 2020). Including the terminal cysteine and phenylalanine, the CDR3 comprises 12 residues. Only the CDR3 portion is preserved as DNA: 36 bases, with reading frame beginning at the first base. CDR1 and CDR2 are read off the germline V gene (reference sequence) as MNHNY and SVGAGI. Cut back by 2 bases and 3 bases, the V and J ends lie 5 bases apart.

The source is a man younger than 40 in good health. The sample consisted of blood. The chain joins TRBV6-6 to TRBJ2-7; no D gene is confidently identified. The CDR3 reads CASSYQDYEQYF. The DNA sequence is given as TGTGCCAGCAGTTACCAGGACTACGAGCAGTACTTC.